The 30 T cell receptor beta chains given below trace back to one sample, sequenced in a study of neurological immune-mediated disorders. As to time point: technical triplicate 3. TCRdb re-called the 5' RACE reads through MiXCR, storing one row per CDR3 protein. Of around 30,000 distinct CDR3 sequences listed, less than 20% are singletons. Sequencing was carried out using CD4+ T cells from blood. The receptors derive from a female donor with HTLV-1-associated myelopathy (HAM/TSP).

This chain joins TRBV5-6 and TRBJ1-2; TRBD1 agrees at 9 bases. Germline CDR1 SGHDT, CDR2 YYEEEE. This CDR3 is 14 amino acids long. V shed 0 bases and J 5 bases; nucleotides not matched to a gene: 2. The CDR3 DNA reads as TGTGCCAGCAGCTTGGGGGACAGGGATTATGGCTACACCTTC. As protein: CASSLGDRDYGYTF.

J is TRBJ2-2 and V is TRBV14; D may correspond to TRBD1 or TRBD2 (5 bases each). The CDR3 extends over 18 amino acids. Trimming cost V 1 base and J 6 bases, with 21 bases left between them. Looked up from germline, CDR1 is SGHDN and CDR2 is FVKESK. The DNA for the CDR3 is TGTGCCAGCAGCCAAGCTGACCCGAGAGGGGCCCGATCCGGGGAGCTGTTTTTT. Protein: CASSQADPRGARSGELFF.

Turning to this clonotype: The junction departs from germline at one end; a sequencing error may be responsible. This chain joins TRBV4-2 and TRBJ2-3; D is perhaps TRBD2 (6 bases). Germline V CDR1 and CDR2: LGHNA, YNFKEQ. The CDR3 is 12 amino acids. CDR3 in DNA: TGTGCCAGCAGCCTATCGCGGGATATGCAGTATTTT. It encodes CASSLSRDMQYF.

There are many counts of this clonotype. The chain links TRBV14 to TRBJ1-6; 8 bases fit TRBD1. The V segment lost 4 bases and the J segment 0 bases; nucleotides outside the gene matches: 8. Germline V gives CDR1 SGHDN, CDR2 FVKESK. CDR3 length equals 18 residues. The DNA for the CDR3 is TGTGCCAGCAGCCCCCGGACAGGGAGGAGCTCCTATAATTCACCCCTCCACTTT. Translating it yields CASSPRTGRSSYNSPLHF. Full variable domain (rest looked up from reference TRBV14 and TRBJ1-6): EAGVTQFPSHSVIEKGQTVTLRCDPISGHDNLYWYRRVMGKEIKFLLHFVKESKQDESGMPNNRFLAERTGGTYSTLKVQPAELEDSGVYFCASSPRTGRSSYNSPLHFGNGTRLTVT.

This clonotype showed up many times. The V gene is TRBV20-1, the J gene TRBJ2-2; perhaps TRBD2 as D (5 bases). The CDR3 totals 14 residues. Germline loops: CDR1 DFQATT, CDR2 SNEGSKA (reference sequence). V lost 1 base and J 0 bases, leaving 6 bases between the germline ends. The CDR3 region is CSARGTSNTGELFF. The CDR3 bases are TGCAGTGCTAGAGGGACTTCGAACACCGGGGAGCTGTTTTTT.

This clonotype was picked up many times. This chain connects TRBV12-3 or TRBV12-4 to TRBJ2-1, with 9 positions matching TRBD1. Trimming cost V 4 bases and J 7 bases; bases outside gene matches: 5. The CDR3 is made up of 14 amino acids. The CDR3 sequence is CASSSGQGPNEQFF. CDR3 sequence (DNA): TGTGCCAGCAGTTCGGGACAGGGTCCGAATGAGCAGTTCTTC.

Turning to this clonotype: At one of its ends the junction is not consistent with the germline gene, which may arise from a read error. The V gene is TRBV18, the J gene TRBJ2-2; no clear D gene. This CDR3 comprises 15 residues. Germline V CDR1 and CDR2: KGHSH, LQKENI. The CDR3 is CASSPRATNTGELFF. For the CDR3, the DNA is TGTGCCAGTTCACCCCGGGCCACGAACACCGGGGAGCTGTTTTTT. The variable domain in full, with the rest retrieved from reference TRBV18 and TRBJ2-2, is NAGVMQNPRHLVRRRGQEARLRCSPMKGHSHVYWYRQLPEEGLKFMVYLQKENIIDESGMPKERFSAEFPKEGPSILRIQQVVRGDSAAYFCASSPRATNTGELFFGEGSRLTVL.

This clonotype appeared many times. The chain recombines TRBV11-2 with TRBJ2-7; the match to TRBD1 covers 9 bases. The CDR3 spans 15 residues. The trim removed 5 bases at V and 3 bases at J, leaving 8 bases unmatched. The germline V gene encodes CDR1 SGHAT and CDR2 FQNNGV. CDR3: CASSRGTGGLYEQYF. The DNA for the CDR3 is TGTGCCAGCAGCCGGGGAACAGGGGGCCTCTACGAGCAGTACTTC. Full variable domain (remainder filled in from reference TRBV11-2 and TRBJ2-7): EAGVAQSPRYKIIEKRQSVAFWCNPISGHATLYWYQQILGQGPKLLIQFQNNGVVDDSQLPKDRFSAERLKGVDSTLKIQPAKLEDSAVYLCASSRGTGGLYEQYFGPGTRLTVT.

This clonotype was detected many times. The chain is built from TRBV18 and TRBJ2-5; 14 bases are shared with TRBD2. Germline CDR1 is KGHSH and CDR2 is LQKENI. With 0 bases clipped from V and 5 bases from J, the junction kept 5 bases outside the gene matches. This CDR3 contains 17 residues. The CDR3 is CASSPPGLAGAEETQYF. The CDR3 DNA sequence: TGTGCCAGCTCACCACCGGGACTAGCGGGAGCAGAGGAGACCCAGTACTTC. The variable domain in full, with the rest retrieved from reference TRBV18 and TRBJ2-5, is NAGVMQNPRHLVRRRGQEARLRCSPMKGHSHVYWYRQLPEEGLKFMVYLQKENIIDESGMPKERFSAEFPKEGPSILRIQQVVRGDSAAYFCASSPPGLAGAEETQYFGPGTRLLVL.

The chain couples TRBV4-3 to TRBJ2-1; TRBD2 might be the D (5 bases). Per germline, CDR1 LGHNA and CDR2 YSLEER. This CDR3 has 16 residues. V was clipped by 0 bases and J by 0 bases, with 9 bases between them. The CDR3 nucleotides are TGCGCCAGCAGCCAAGATATACTAGGCTCCTACAATGAGCAGTTCTTC. Translated, it gives CASSQDILGSYNEQFF.

The chain employs TRBV7-6 and TRBJ2-7, with unresolved D. V lost 5 bases and J lost 1, with 12 bases in between. Per germline, CDR1 SGHVS and CDR2 FNYEAQ. The CDR3 has 14 residues. The CDR3 coding sequence is TGTGCCAGCAGCCCCCAGGCTCAATCCTACGAGCAGTACTTC. Translated, it gives CASSPQAQSYEQYF.

This clonotype showed up many times. The chain has TRBV12-3 or TRBV12-4 and TRBJ2-7; tentatively, D is TRBD2 (5 bases). There are 12 residues in the CDR3. Trimming pared 3 bases from V and 10 bases from J, leaving 13 bases between. The CDR3 reads CASSLTRTGQYF. CDR3 DNA: TGTGCCAGCAGTTTGACACGTACGGGACAGTACTTC.

The chain uses TRBV3-1 and TRBJ2-1; the D is unclear. CDR1 LGHDT and CDR2 YNNKEL come from the germline V gene (reference sequence). The CDR3 has 13 amino acids. Trimming shortened V by 1 base and J by 9 bases, and 10 bases separated the two germline ends. The CDR3 coding sequence is TGTGCCAGCAGCCAAGGCCCTGTCGGTGAGCAGTTCTTC. Residues: CASSQGPVGEQFF.

In its sample, this clonotype was seen many times. The chain uses TRBV5-6 and TRBJ2-1, with D tentatively TRBD2 (5 bases). The CDR3 is 16 residues long. The V and J ends lost 4 bases and 0 bases respectively, with 14 bases between them. CDR1 and CDR2 (germline): SGHDT, YYEEEE. The CDR3 sequence: CASSHTSTSSYNEQFF. As DNA, the CDR3 is TGTGCCAGCAGCCACACTAGTACGAGCTCCTACAATGAGCAGTTCTTC.

This clonotype came up many times. The V call is TRBV5-1, the J call TRBJ2-5, with 7 bases identical to TRBD1. The germline V gene encodes CDR1 SGHRS and CDR2 YFSETQ. This CDR3 region has 13 residues. V dropped 0 bases and J dropped 4; count of bases not matched to a gene: 0. The CDR3 loop is CASSLGDRETQYF. The CDR3 DNA is TGCGCCAGCAGCTTGGGGGACAGAGAGACCCAGTACTTC.

This clonotype was found many times. The gene calls are TRBV6-2 or TRBV6-3 and TRBJ2-1; 8 positions match TRBD2. CDR1 and CDR2 (germline): MNHEY, SVGEGT. The CDR3 consists of 17 residues. Trimming removed 8 bases from V and 4 bases from J; junction bases left unmatched: 16. Here the CDR3 DNA reads TGTGCCAGCCCCAAACTCCTAGCGGGCGACCTGTACAATGAGCAGTTCTTC. It yields the protein CASPKLLAGDLYNEQFF.

This clonotype is deemed large. The V gene is TRBV20-1, the J gene TRBJ2-1, with D tentatively TRBD1 (5 bases). Germline V gene lookup returns CDR1 DFQATT and CDR2 SNEGSKA (reference sequence). The CDR3 sequence is 11 residues long. V lost 2 bases and J 14 bases, leaving 13 bases between the germline ends. In nucleotides, the CDR3 is TGCAGTGCTAGATCGGACACCGTAGAGTTCTTC. Its protein is CSARSDTVEFF.

The V call is TRBV3-1, the J call TRBJ2-1, with 9 bases identical to TRBD2. The V gene end was trimmed by 3 bases and the J gene end by 4 bases; junction bases not matched to a gene: 4. CDR1 is LGHDT and CDR2 is YNNKEL in the germline V gene (reference sequence). The CDR3 runs 15 residues. The CDR3 protein is CASSQASGGYNEQFF. The CDR3 region has the DNA TGTGCCAGCAGCCAGGCAAGCGGGGGGTACAATGAGCAGTTCTTC.

The sample holds many counts of this clonotype. This chain joins TRBV6-5 and TRBJ2-7; 8 bases agree with TRBD1. Germline V gives CDR1 MNHEY, CDR2 SVGAGI. CDR3 length: 13 amino acids. V lost 9 bases to trimming and J lost 3 bases; unmatched junction nucleotides: 7. Here the CDR3 reads CARGGQVRYEQYF. The DNA for the CDR3 is TGTGCCAGGGGGGGACAGGTCCGCTACGAGCAGTACTTC.

This clonotype occurred many times. The V and J genes are TRBV29-1 and TRBJ2-4, with 8 bases matching TRBD1. The CDR3 has 12 amino acids. CDR1 is SQVTM, CDR2 ANQGSEA, per germline. CDR3 protein: CSATTGGDIQYF. The CDR3 DNA reads as TGCAGTGCAACTACAGGGGGAGACATTCAGTACTTC.

This clonotype was detected ten times or more. This rearrangement joins TRBV5-1 to TRBJ2-7; the match to TRBD2 covers 13 bases. V was pared by 4 bases and J by 3 bases, with 4 bases of the junction left unmatched. Germline CDR1 reads SGHRS; CDR2 reads YFSETQ. This CDR3 is 15 amino acids long. The CDR3 nucleotides are TGCGCCAGCAGCCCCGGGACTAGCGGGATCTACGAGCAGTACTTC. It encodes CASSPGTSGIYEQYF. The entire variable domain, with the rest obtained from reference TRBV5-1 and TRBJ2-7, is as follows: KAGVTQTPRYLIKTRGQQVTLSCSPISGHRSVSWYQQTPGQGLQFLFEYFSETQRNKGNFPGRFSGRQFSNSRSEMNVSTLELGDSALYLCASSPGTSGIYEQYFGPGTRLTVT.

This clonotype was recorded many times. This chain uses TRBV12-3 or TRBV12-4 with TRBJ2-1; D is undetermined. Deletions cut 8 bases from V and 5 bases from J, with 10 bases between. There are 12 residues in the CDR3. The CDR3 DNA sequence: TGTGCCAGCCGTTATGCGAACAATGAGCAGTTCTTC. It codes for CASRYANNEQFF.

This clonotype was found many times. This sequence joins TRBV5-1 and TRBJ2-3; 13 nucleotides agree with TRBD2. Looked up from germline, CDR1 is SGHRS and CDR2 is YFSETQ. The V gene end was trimmed by 4 bases and the J gene end by 2 bases; junction bases not matched to a gene: 4. The CDR3 runs 16 residues. The CDR3: CASSPGLAGITDTQYF. The CDR3 nucleotides read TGCGCCAGCAGCCCGGGACTAGCGGGAATCACAGATACGCAGTATTTT. Full variable domain (outside the CDR3, taken from reference TRBV5-1 and TRBJ2-3): KAGVTQTPRYLIKTRGQQVTLSCSPISGHRSVSWYQQTPGQGLQFLFEYFSETQRNKGNFPGRFSGRQFSNSRSEMNVSTLELGDSALYLCASSPGLAGITDTQYFGPGTRLTVL.

This clonotype was picked up many times. The chain employs TRBV18 and TRBJ2-5; no clear D. CDR1 is KGHSH and CDR2 is LQKENI in the germline V gene. V lost 6 bases and J 4 bases, leaving 12 bases between the germline ends. CDR3 length: 13 amino acids. As DNA, the CDR3 is TGTGCCAGCTCCCCCAGCACATCAGAGACCCAGTACTTC. Amino acid sequence: CASSPSTSETQYF.

This clonotype was observed many times. The J gene is TRBJ2-4, the V gene TRBV20-1; either TRBD1 or TRBD2 may fit D (5 bases each). V was shortened by 3 bases and J by 5 bases, with 8 bases between the two germline ends. Per the germline V gene, CDR1 is DFQATT and CDR2 is SNEGSKA (reference sequence). This CDR3 contains 12 residues. CDR3: CSASRGQNIQYF. For the CDR3, the DNA is TGCAGTGCTAGCCGGGGCCAAAACATTCAGTACTTC.

This clonotype was observed many times. The V and J genes are TRBV5-1 and TRBJ2-5; possibly TRBD1 for D (5 bases). Between the trimmed V and J ends, which lost 5 bases and 5 bases, there was a span of 13 bases. Per germline, CDR1 SGHRS and CDR2 YFSETQ. The CDR3 is 13 residues long. As DNA, the CDR3 is TGCGCCAGCAGTTCAGGGTTTCGGGAGACCCAGTACTTC. It is translated as CASSSGFRETQYF.

This clonotype showed up just a few times. This sequence joins TRBV7-8 and TRBJ2-3; either TRBD1 or TRBD2 may supply D (7 bases each). Germline CDR1 SGHVS, CDR2 FQNEAQ. The CDR3 has 14 residues. Deletions cut 5 bases from V and 4 bases from J, with 13 bases between. CDR3 nucleotide sequence: TGTGCCAGCAGCATCAGGGGGAGGGCAGATACGCAGTATTTT. Its translation is CASSIRGRADTQYF.

At least ten counts were recorded for this clonotype. The chain couples TRBV27 to TRBJ1-6; D unclear. Trimming pared 6 bases from V and 10 bases from J, leaving 10 bases between. CDR1 and CDR2 from the germline V gene are MNHEY and SMNVEV (reference sequence). This CDR3 is built from 12 residues. The CDR3 spells CASSPPGSPLHF. The CDR3 region has the DNA TGTGCCAGCAGCCCCCCCGGGTCACCCCTCCACTTT.

The V call is TRBV4-2, the J call TRBJ2-2, with D unresolved. This CDR3 spans 19 amino acids. Germline CDR1 and CDR2: LGHNA and YNFKEQ. For the CDR3, the DNA is TGTTTTTTTTTTAATGATACGGCGACCACCGAGATCTACACCGGGGAGCTGTTTTTT. Amino acids: CFFFNDTATTEIYTGELFF.

J is TRBJ1-4 and V is TRBV7-8, with a tentative D call TRBD1 (5 bases). CDR3 length: 15 amino acids. Germline lookup yields CDR1 SGHVS and CDR2 FQNEAQ. Trimming left V 0 bases short and J 8 bases short, with 13 bases between. In nucleotides, the CDR3 is TGTGCCAGCAGCTTAGCGCAAGGGGTACGCGAAAAACTGTTTTTT. Translating gives CASSLAQGVREKLFF.